The next 4 T cell receptor beta chains were all read from a single sample in a study of T cells in Graves' hyperthyroidism and ophthalmopathy. Amplification of TCR beta CDR3 regions used RNA as the template. First-round RT-PCR with HTBI primers amplified the TCR CDR3 region. TCRdb processed the multiplex PCR reads anew with MiXCR; each CDR3 protein has one entry. The table records 410,000 or so distinct CDR3 sequences, 14% to 15% of them present only once. The sequencing input was blood. The receptors stem from a man younger than 30 with Graves' ophthalmopathy.

This clonotype occurred many times. The V gene is TRBV6-1, the J gene TRBJ1-1, with D hard to call. The CDR3 runs 13 residues. The germline V gene has CDR1 MNHNS and CDR2 SASEGT. Trimming shortened V by 6 bases and J by 0 bases, and 8 bases separated the two germline ends. CDR3 protein: CASSHAMNTEAFF. The CDR3 DNA sequence: TGTGCCAGCAGCCACGCAATGAACACTGAAGCTTTCTTT.

The V and J genes are TRBV4-1 and TRBJ2-3; 10 bases are shared with TRBD2. CDR1 is MGHRA, CDR2 YSYEKL, per germline. The V and J ends lost 2 bases and 4 bases, in that order; junction bases with no gene match: 9. The CDR3 sequence is 17 residues long. CDR3 sequence: CASSQRAGGAEADTQYF. The CDR3 DNA is TGCGCCAGCAGCCAAAGAGCGGGGGGGGCCGAGGCAGATACGCAGTATTTT.

The V call is TRBV6-1, the J call TRBJ1-2, with D perhaps matching TRBD1 (5 bases). Per the germline V gene, CDR1 is MNHNS and CDR2 is SASEGT. The CDR3 is made up of 12 amino acids. V lost 10 bases and J 4 bases, leaving 13 bases between the germline ends. CDR3 sequence: CATITDSYGYTF. The CDR3 region has the DNA TGTGCCACTATTACCGACAGCTATGGCTACACCTTC.

This clonotype was recorded at least ten times. The chain carries TRBV10-3 and TRBJ2-7; 10 bases are shared with TRBD2. The J segment lost 6 bases and the V segment lost 2 bases, leaving 4 bases of the junction unmatched. The germline CDR1 and CDR2 sequences are ENHRY and SYGVKD. The length of the CDR3 is 14 residues. CDR3 sequence reads: CAISEALAGGEQYF. The CDR3 nucleotides read TGTGCCATCAGTGAGGCGTTAGCGGGAGGCGAGCAGTACTTC.